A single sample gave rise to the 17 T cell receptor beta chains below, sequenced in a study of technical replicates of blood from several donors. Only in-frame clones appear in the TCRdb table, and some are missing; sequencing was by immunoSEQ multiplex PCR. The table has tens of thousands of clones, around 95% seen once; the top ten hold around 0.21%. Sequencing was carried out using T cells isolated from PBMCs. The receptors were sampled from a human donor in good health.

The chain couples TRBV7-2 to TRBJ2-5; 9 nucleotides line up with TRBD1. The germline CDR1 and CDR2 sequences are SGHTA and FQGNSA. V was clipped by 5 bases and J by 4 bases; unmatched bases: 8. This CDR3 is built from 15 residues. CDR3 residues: CASSPWTGDRETQYF. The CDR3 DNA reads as TGTGCCAGCAGCCCCTGGACAGGGGATAGAGAGACCCAGTACTTC.

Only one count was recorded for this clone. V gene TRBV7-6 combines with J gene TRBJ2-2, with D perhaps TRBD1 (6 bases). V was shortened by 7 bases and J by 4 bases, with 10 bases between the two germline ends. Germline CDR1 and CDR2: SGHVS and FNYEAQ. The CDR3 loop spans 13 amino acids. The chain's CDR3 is CASTQGITGELFF. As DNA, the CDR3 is TGTGCCAGCACCCAGGGGATCACCGGGGAGCTGTTTTTT.

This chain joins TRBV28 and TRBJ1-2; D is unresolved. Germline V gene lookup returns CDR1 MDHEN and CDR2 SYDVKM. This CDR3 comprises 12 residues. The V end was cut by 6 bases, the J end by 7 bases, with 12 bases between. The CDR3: CASSRVLGGYTF. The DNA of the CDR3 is TGTGCCAGCAGCCGGGTGTTAGGTGGCTACACCTTC.

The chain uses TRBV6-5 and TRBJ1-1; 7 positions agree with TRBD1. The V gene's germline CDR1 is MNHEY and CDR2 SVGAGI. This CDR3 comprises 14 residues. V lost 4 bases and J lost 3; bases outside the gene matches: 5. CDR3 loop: CASSLTGRDTEAFF. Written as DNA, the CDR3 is TGTGCCAGCAGTTTGACAGGGCGGGACACTGAAGCTTTCTTT.

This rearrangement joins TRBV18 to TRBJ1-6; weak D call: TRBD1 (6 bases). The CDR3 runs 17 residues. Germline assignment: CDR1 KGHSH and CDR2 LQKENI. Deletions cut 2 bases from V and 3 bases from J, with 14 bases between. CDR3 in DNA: TGTGCCAGCTCACCAGTACGGGGGGCTAGCTATAATTCACCCCTCCACTTT. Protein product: CASSPVRGASYNSPLHF.

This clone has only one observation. The CDR3 nucleotides are TGTGCCACCTCTGACGCGACAGGGGAAACTTACAATGAGCAGTTCTTC. This encodes CATSDATGETYNEQFF. The chain combines TRBV15 with TRBJ2-1; 8 bases align to TRBD1. The germline V gene encodes CDR1 LNHNV and CDR2 YYDKDF (reference sequence). CDR3 length: 16 amino acids. Losses at the gene ends were 8 bases for V and 4 bases for J; bases not matched to a gene: 13.

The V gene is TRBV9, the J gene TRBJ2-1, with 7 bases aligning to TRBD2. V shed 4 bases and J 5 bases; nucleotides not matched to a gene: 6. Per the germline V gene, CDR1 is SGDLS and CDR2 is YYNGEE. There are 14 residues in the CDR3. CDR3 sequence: CASSPRDYNNEQFF. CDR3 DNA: TGTGCCAGCAGCCCCCGGGACTATAACAATGAGCAGTTCTTC.

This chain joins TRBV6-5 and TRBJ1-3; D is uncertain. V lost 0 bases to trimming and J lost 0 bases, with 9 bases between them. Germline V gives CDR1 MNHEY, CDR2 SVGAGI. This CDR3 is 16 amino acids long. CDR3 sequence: CASSYSNSDSGNTIYF. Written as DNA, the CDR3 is TGTGCCAGCAGTTACTCCAACTCCGACTCTGGAAACACCATATATTTT.

Here the CDR3 DNA reads TGTGCCACCAGCACGGGAATCTCTAGCGACAGCTCCTACAATGAGCAGTTCTTC. It encodes CATSTGISSDSSYNEQFF. This sequence joins TRBV15 and TRBJ2-1; possibly TRBD2 for D (6 bases). With 4 bases removed from V and 0 bases from J, the gap between germline ends came to 19 bases. Germline assignment: CDR1 LNHNV and CDR2 YYDKDF (reference sequence). There are 18 residues in the CDR3.

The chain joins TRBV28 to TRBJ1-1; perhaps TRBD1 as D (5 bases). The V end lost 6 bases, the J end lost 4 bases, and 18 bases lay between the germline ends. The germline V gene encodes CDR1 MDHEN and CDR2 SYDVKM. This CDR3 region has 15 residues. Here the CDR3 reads CASRIGGGSGTEAFF. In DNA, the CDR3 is TGTGCCAGCAGAATTGGGGGGGGTAGCGGCACTGAAGCTTTCTTT.

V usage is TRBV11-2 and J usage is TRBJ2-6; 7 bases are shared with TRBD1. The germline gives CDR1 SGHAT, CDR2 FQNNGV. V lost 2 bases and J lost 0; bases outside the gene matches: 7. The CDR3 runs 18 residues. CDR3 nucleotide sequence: TGTGCCAGCAGCTTATTCGGGGACAGCCTCTCTGGGGCCAACGTCCTGACTTTC. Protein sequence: CASSLFGDSLSGANVLTF. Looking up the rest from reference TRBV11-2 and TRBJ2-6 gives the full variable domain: EAGVAQSPRYKIIEKRQSVAFWCNPISGHATLYWYQQILGQGPKLLIQFQNNGVVDDSQLPKDRFSAERLKGVDSTLKIQPAKLEDSAVYLCASSLFGDSLSGANVLTFGAGSRLTVL.

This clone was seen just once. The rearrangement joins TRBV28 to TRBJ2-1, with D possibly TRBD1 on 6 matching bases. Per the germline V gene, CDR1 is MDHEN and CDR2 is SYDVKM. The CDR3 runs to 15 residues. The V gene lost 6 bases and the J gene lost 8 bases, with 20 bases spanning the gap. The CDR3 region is CASSRNFYRVHEQFF. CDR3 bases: TGTGCCAGCAGCCGTAATTTCTACAGGGTACATGAGCAGTTCTTC.

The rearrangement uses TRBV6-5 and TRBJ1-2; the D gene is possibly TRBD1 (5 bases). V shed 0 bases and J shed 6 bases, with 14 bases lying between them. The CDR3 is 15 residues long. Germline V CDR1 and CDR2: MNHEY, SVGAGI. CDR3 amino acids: CASSYSTSRGNGYTF. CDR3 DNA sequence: TGTGCCAGCAGTTACTCAACGAGTCGGGGGAATGGCTACACCTTC.

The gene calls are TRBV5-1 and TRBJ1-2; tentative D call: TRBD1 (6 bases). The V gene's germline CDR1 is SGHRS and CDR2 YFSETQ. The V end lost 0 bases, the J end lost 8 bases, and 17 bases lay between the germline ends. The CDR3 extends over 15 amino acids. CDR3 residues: CASSLVGRGVDGYTF. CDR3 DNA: TGCGCCAGCAGCTTGGTGGGCAGGGGTGTTGACGGCTACACCTTC.

Written as DNA, the CDR3 is TGCGCCAGCAGCTTTGGGGGAGGGCCCTACGAGCAGTACTTC. Its protein is CASSFGGGPYEQYF. The rearrangement links TRBV5-1 to TRBJ2-7, with TRBD2 identical over 7 bases. This CDR3 comprises 14 residues. After removal of 2 bases from V and 2 bases from J, the junction contained 4 bases not matched to a gene. The germline gives CDR1 SGHRS, CDR2 YFSETQ.

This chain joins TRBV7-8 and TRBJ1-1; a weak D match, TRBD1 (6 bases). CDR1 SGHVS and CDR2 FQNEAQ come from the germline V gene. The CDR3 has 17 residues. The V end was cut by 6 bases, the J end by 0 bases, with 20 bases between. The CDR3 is CASSSRTWTALNTEAFF. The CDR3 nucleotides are TGTGCCAGCAGTTCACGAACCTGGACAGCCTTGAACACTGAAGCTTTCTTT.

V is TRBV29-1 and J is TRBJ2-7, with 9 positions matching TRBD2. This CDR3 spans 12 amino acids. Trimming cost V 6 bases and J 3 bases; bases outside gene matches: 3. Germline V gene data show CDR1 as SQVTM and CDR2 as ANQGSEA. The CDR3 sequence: CSVLSGGYEQYF. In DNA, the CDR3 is TGCAGCGTGCTTAGCGGGGGCTACGAGCAGTACTTC.